A single sample gave rise to the 18 T cell receptor beta chains below, sequenced in a study of T cells after yellow fever vaccination (dated by TCRdb to the late 2010s). Library preparation used 5' RACE. The listed sequencing device is Illumina NovaSeq 6000. In-frame beta chains were kept once TCRdb had trimmed the public reads at Q25 with fastp and called clones with MiXCR. Rows are unified per CDR3 protein, each entry keeping the most common DNA and genes. Present in this sample are hundreds of thousands of distinct CDR3 sequences, 18% of which were seen just once. 15% to 20% of the sample goes to the ten largest clones. The treatment or condition label corresponds to: live attenuated yellow fever vaccine strain. Sequenced here: PBMCs, sampled before the yellow fever booster vaccination. The receptors come from a man in his late teens or twenties who received the YFV17D yellow fever vaccine.

This clonotype was seen more than once but under ten times. V usage is TRBV7-8 and J usage is TRBJ1-1; D unresolved. This CDR3 is 16 amino acids long. V was trimmed by 5 bases and J by 6 bases, leaving 22 bases between them. The germline V gene encodes CDR1 SGHVS and CDR2 FQNEAQ. The CDR3 spells CASSPRYNSKEAEAFF. The CDR3, as DNA: TGTGCCAGCAGCCCCCGATATAACAGTAAAGAGGCTGAAGCTTTCTTT.

V and J are TRBV7-2 and TRBJ2-7; tentatively, D is TRBD1 (5 bases). Germline V lookup: CDR1 SGHTA, CDR2 FQGNSA. The CDR3 spans 15 residues. V gave up 1 base and J gave up 2 bases, with 12 bases separating them. The CDR3 DNA is TGTGCCAGCAGCTTAGGGCCAGGGATCGCCTACGAGCAGTACTTC. This translates into CASSLGPGIAYEQYF.

The rearrangement links TRBV10-3 to TRBJ2-7; a possible D gene is TRBD2 (5 bases). Trimming shortened V by 5 bases and J by 5 bases, and 19 bases separated the two germline ends. The CDR3 spans 15 residues. Germline-derived CDR1 and CDR2 are ENHRY and SYGVKD. CDR3 DNA sequence: TGTGCCATCAGTCATCCAGACGTGGAGGTTGACGAGCAGTACTTC. Translation gives CAISHPDVEVDEQYF.

The rearrangement joins TRBV12-3 or TRBV12-4 to TRBJ2-2; D uncertain. The V gene lost 2 bases and the J gene lost 7 bases, with 5 bases spanning the gap. This CDR3 is built from 12 residues. CDR3 region: CASSLRSGELFF. Here the CDR3 DNA reads TGTGCCAGCAGTTTAAGGAGCGGGGAGCTGTTTTTT.

This chain's CDR3 is CASSLGQRGGELFF. Here the CDR3 DNA reads TGTGCCAGCAGTTTAGGGCAGCGTGGCGGGGAGCTGTTTTTT. The chain carries TRBV27 and TRBJ2-2; no reliable D call. V gave up 2 bases and J gave up 7 bases, with 11 bases separating them. Germline-derived CDR1 and CDR2 are MNHEY and SMNVEV (reference sequence). This CDR3 contains 14 residues.

This chain joins TRBV10-3 and TRBJ2-7, with D perhaps assigned TRBD1 or TRBD2 (6 bases each). The germline gives CDR1 ENHRY, CDR2 SYGVKD. The CDR3 runs to 15 residues. V was trimmed by 6 bases and J by 2 bases, leaving 17 bases between them. The CDR3 sequence: CAISPARGAPYEQYV. CDR3 sequence (DNA): TGTGCCATCAGCCCAGCTAGGGGGGCCCCCTACGAGCAGTACGTC.

The chain employs TRBV29-1 and TRBJ1-1, with D uncertain. V was clipped by 6 bases and J by 6 bases, with 11 bases between them. From germline, CDR1 is SQVTM and CDR2 ANQGSEA. The CDR3 loop spans 11 amino acids. CDR3 DNA sequence: TGCAGCGTCGACACCTCTGCTGAAGCTTTCTTT. It specifies CSVDTSAEAFF.

This clonotype was seen more than once but under ten times. The chain couples TRBV6-5 to TRBJ2-1; 7 bases fit TRBD2. V shed 0 bases and J 6 bases; nucleotides not matched to a gene: 5. The CDR3 consists of 15 residues. Looked up from germline, CDR1 is MNHEY and CDR2 is SVGAGI. This CDR3 is CASSYSRGGGNEQFF. CDR3 nucleotide sequence: TGTGCCAGCAGTTACTCTCGCGGGGGTGGCAATGAGCAGTTCTTC.

This clonotype was seen a few times. The genes are TRBV11-2 and TRBJ2-2; D ambiguous. Trimming took off 2 bases at V and 8 bases at J, with 9 bases between the two ends. Germline CDR1 is SGHAT and CDR2 is FQNNGV. The CDR3 totals 13 residues. The CDR3 region is CASSLQTRGELFF. In nucleotides, the CDR3 is TGTGCCAGCAGCTTACAAACGCGGGGGGAGCTGTTTTTT. Complete variable domain (other parts from reference TRBV11-2 and TRBJ2-2): EAGVAQSPRYKIIEKRQSVAFWCNPISGHATLYWYQQILGQGPKLLIQFQNNGVVDDSQLPKDRFSAERLKGVDSTLKIQPAKLEDSAVYLCASSLQTRGELFFGEGSRLTVL.

This clonotype was picked up a small number of times. The chain employs TRBV5-1 and TRBJ2-1; possible D gene TRBD2, 5 bases. Trimming pared 3 bases from V and 1 base from J, leaving 11 bases between. The CDR3 has 15 residues. Germline CDR1 is SGHRS and CDR2 is YFSETQ. This chain's CDR3 is CASSSGEGSYNEQFF. CDR3 sequence (DNA): TGCGCCAGCAGCTCTGGAGAGGGATCCTACAATGAGCAGTTCTTC.

This clonotype was detected a few times. The chain combines TRBV7-2 with TRBJ2-1, with D maybe TRBD1 (7 bases). The CDR3 is 15 residues long. Looked up from germline, CDR1 is SGHTA and CDR2 is FQGNSA. Trimming stripped 5 bases from V and 5 bases from J, with 16 bases between. Here the CDR3 DNA reads TGTGCCAGCAGCCCTAGCGCGGGACAGAACAATGAGCAGTTCTTC. Residues: CASSPSAGQNNEQFF.

V gene TRBV18 combines with J gene TRBJ2-2, with D perhaps given as TRBD1 or TRBD2 (5 bases each). Germline V gene data show CDR1 as KGHSH and CDR2 as LQKENI. Trimming took off 1 base at V and 0 bases at J, with 12 bases between the two ends. The CDR3 contains 17 residues. The CDR3 DNA sequence: TGTGCCAGCTCACCACGCTTGGGACCCTCGAACACCGGGGAGCTGTTTTTT. Translated: CASSPRLGPSNTGELFF.

There are a few counts of this clonotype. V usage is TRBV20-1 and J usage is TRBJ2-7; 7 bases line up with TRBD1. The V and J ends lost 3 bases and 6 bases, in that order; junction bases with no gene match: 14. Germline V lookup: CDR1 DFQATT, CDR2 SNEGSKA (reference sequence). The CDR3 covers 15 residues. Here the CDR3 reads CSASRLVEGGLEQYV. The CDR3 nucleotides are TGCAGTGCTAGTAGATTAGTCGAAGGGGGCCTCGAGCAGTACGTC.

J is TRBJ2-3 and V is TRBV20-1; 11 nucleotides align to TRBD2. With V trimmed by 7 bases and J by 1 base, 4 bases remained unmatched. This CDR3 region has 14 residues. CDR1 and CDR2 from the germline V gene are DFQATT and SNEGSKA (reference sequence). In DNA, the CDR3 is TGCAGTGTCGCGGGACTAGCGGGCACAGATACGCAGTATTTT. Protein: CSVAGLAGTDTQYF.

The chain carries TRBV12-3 or TRBV12-4 and TRBJ2-3; TRBD1 matches at 9 bases. The CDR3 runs 15 residues. Unmatched junction bases numbered 10, after V lost 6 bases and J lost 6 bases. CDR3 in DNA: TGTGCCAGCAGCTCCCCGGGACAGGGTGTCGATACGCAGTATTTT. Translated, it gives CASSSPGQGVDTQYF.

This clonotype came up a few times. This sequence joins TRBV5-1 and TRBJ1-6; maybe TRBD1 (5 bases). V lost 2 bases and J lost 9, with 12 bases in between. The CDR3 covers 14 residues. Germline V gene data show CDR1 as SGHRS and CDR2 as YFSETQ. The CDR3 nucleotides are TGCGCCAGCAGCTTCGATCAGGGCCCTTCACCCCTCCACTTT. Protein: CASSFDQGPSPLHF.

This clonotype was counted ten times or more. The rearrangement links TRBV12-3 or TRBV12-4 to TRBJ2-1, with D perhaps matching TRBD1 (5 bases). This CDR3 is 13 amino acids long. With 6 bases removed from V and 4 bases from J, the gap between germline ends came to 10 bases. CDR3 sequence: CASSHDRYNEQFF. In DNA form, the CDR3 reads TGTGCCAGCAGCCACGACAGATACAATGAGCAGTTCTTC.

This clonotype turned up a few times. V is TRBV10-3 and J is TRBJ2-1, with 14 bases that match TRBD2. Trimming took 10 bases from V and 4 from J; bases not matched to a gene: 3. Germline lookup yields CDR1 ENHRY and CDR2 SYGVKD. The CDR3 is made up of 14 amino acids. DNA of the CDR3: TGTGCCACCGGACTAGCGGGGGGTTACAATGAGCAGTTCTTC. The encoded protein is CATGLAGGYNEQFF.